This T cell receptor (beta chain) emerged from a study of T cell clonotyping in hematopoietic cell transplantation. Points from the study as a whole: After transplant, recipient diversity fell while pathologically expanded clonotypes grew through day 180. Without cell sorting, CD4 versus CD8 contributions remain unresolved. At the given depth, recipient repertoires were over 95% de novo clonotypes.

This clone was detected a few times. Its specificity is unknown. Repertoires were generated with immunoSEQ multiplex PCR, while TCRdb's copy carries only in-frame clones and drops some. The table has 7,500 to 9,500 clones, about four fifths seen once; the top ten hold approximately 5%. Samples: about 28 days before transplant, then days 30, 100 and 180 after. The starting material was peripheral blood mononuclear cells, obtained 180 days after allogeneic stem cell transplant. This TCR was sampled from a female patient aged 50-59 years who had an allogeneic stem cell transplant from an unrelated donor, so the T cells may come from the graft donor. Some clones in this sample may be carry-over from other donors' samples.

The CDR3 DNA sequence: TGTGCCAGCAGCCTGACAGGGGGTGGCTATGGCTACACCTTC. Translated: CASSLTGGGYGYTF. The chain combines TRBV7-2 with TRBJ1-2, with 9 nucleotides matching TRBD1. The V gene end was trimmed by 5 bases and the J gene end by 4 bases; junction bases not matched to a gene: 5. In germline, CDR1 is SGHTA, CDR2 FQGNSA. There are 14 residues in the CDR3.